These 19 T cell receptor beta chains were all obtained from the same sample, sequenced in a study of blood T cells in healthy people across ages. A second PCR, run for about 6 to 11 cycles, used a sample-barcoded 5' primer plus a J-beta primer mix. TCRdb passed the 5' RACE reads through MiXCR, listing each CDR3 protein once. This table has fewer than 2 million distinct CDR3 sequences, around 40% appearing once. What was sequenced was blood. The receptors originated from a human donor in good health.

A few counts support this clonotype. The chain links TRBV4-1 to TRBJ2-3; perhaps TRBD2 as D (6 bases). Germline-derived CDR1 and CDR2 are MGHRA and YSYEKL. The CDR3 contains 17 residues. V lost 0 bases and J lost 2, with 15 bases in between. The CDR3 DNA reads as TGCGCCAGCAGCCAAGATAGTTCTGGGGGGATCACAGATACGCAGTATTTT. It translates to CASSQDSSGGITDTQYF.

The genes are TRBV12-3 or TRBV12-4 and TRBJ1-1, with D possibly matching TRBD1 (6 bases). Trimming cost V 5 bases and J 7 bases, with 11 bases left between them. CDR3 length: 12 amino acids. The CDR3: CASSARGSEAFF. Here the CDR3 DNA reads TGTGCCAGCAGTGCCAGGGGAAGTGAAGCTTTCTTT.

The sample holds many counts of this clonotype. The genes are TRBV12-3 or TRBV12-4 and TRBJ2-7; D is perhaps TRBD1 (6 bases). Trimming pared 6 bases from V and 2 bases from J, leaving 8 bases between. The CDR3 sequence is 12 residues long. As DNA, the CDR3 is TGTGCCAGCAGCCGACAGGCCTACGAGCAGTACTTC. Protein product: CASSRQAYEQYF.

The chain carries TRBV4-2 and TRBJ1-2, with D possibly matching TRBD1 (5 bases). Trimming took 7 bases from V and 4 from J, leaving 19 bases between them. This CDR3 contains 15 residues. Germline CDR1 and CDR2: LGHNA and YNFKEQ. CDR3 nucleotide sequence: TGTGCCAGCATCAAAAACCAGGGTAGGAGCTATGGCTACACCTTC. It codes for CASIKNQGRSYGYTF.

At least ten counts were recorded for this clonotype. V and J are TRBV29-1 and TRBJ2-6; TRBD1 matches at 10 bases. The germline V gene has CDR1 SQVTM and CDR2 ANQGSEA. The CDR3 has 15 amino acids. The junction had 3 bases not matched to a gene; V was cut back by 5 bases and J by 2 bases. As DNA, the CDR3 is TGCAGCGTTCGGACAGGGGGTACTGGGGCCAACGTCCTGACTTTC. It codes for CSVRTGGTGANVLTF.

This clonotype appeared many times. The V gene is TRBV15, the J gene TRBJ2-3; D perhaps matches TRBD1 (5 bases). The CDR3 extends over 16 amino acids. Trimming shortened V by 0 bases and J by 6 bases, and 16 bases separated the two germline ends. Germline V gives CDR1 LNHNV, CDR2 YYDKDF (reference sequence). CDR3 region: CATSRDPGNGVDTQYF. The DNA of the CDR3 is TGTGCCACCAGCAGAGACCCAGGGAATGGGGTTGATACGCAGTATTTT. Combining the CDR3 with reference TRBV15 and TRBJ2-3 gives the whole variable domain DAMVIQNPRYQVTQFGKPVTLSCSQTLNHNVMYWYQQKSSQAPKLLFHYYDKDFNNEADTPDNFQSRRPNTSFCFLDIRSPGLGDTAMYLCATSRDPGNGVDTQYFGPGTRLTVL.

The V gene is TRBV24-1, the J gene TRBJ2-7; D not certain. Germline V gene lookup returns CDR1 KGHDR and CDR2 SFDVKD. Deletions cut 6 bases from V and 7 bases from J, with 21 bases between. This CDR3 is built from 15 residues. This chain's CDR3 is CATSLGRFLSDEQYF. The CDR3 DNA is TGTGCCACCAGTCTTGGGCGGTTCCTTTCAGATGAGCAGTACTTC.

In this sample, this clonotype turned up once. V gene TRBV3-1 combines with J gene TRBJ2-1; D possibly matches TRBD1 or TRBD2 (5 bases each). Germline CDR1 and CDR2: LGHDT and YNNKEL (reference sequence). Deletions cut 2 bases from V and 4 bases from J, with 24 bases between. This CDR3 contains 19 residues. The chain's CDR3 is CASSQRPTFEGHFYNEQFF. In DNA form, the CDR3 reads TGTGCCAGCAGCCAAAGACCAACTTTTGAGGGGCATTTTTACAATGAGCAGTTCTTC.

This clonotype was counted a single time. This chain connects TRBV3-1 to TRBJ2-1, with a tentative D call TRBD2 (5 bases). V lost 3 bases and J 3 bases, leaving 18 bases between the germline ends. The CDR3 totals 17 residues. From germline, CDR1 is LGHDT and CDR2 YNNKEL (reference sequence). The CDR3 is CASSQGDGDHFYNEQFF. CDR3 in DNA: TGTGCCAGCAGCCAGGGCGACGGGGATCACTTCTACAATGAGCAGTTCTTC.

This chain connects TRBV7-2 to TRBJ1-6; D is unclear. V lost 1 base, J lost 3 bases, and 10 bases lay in between. Per germline, CDR1 SGHTA and CDR2 FQGNSA. The CDR3 is 16 residues long. In nucleotides, the CDR3 is TGTGCCAGCAGCTTAGGACCCAGGCTCTATAATTCACCCCTCCACTTT. Amino acids: CASSLGPRLYNSPLHF.

CDR3 loop: CASSLQLARARNEQFF. DNA for the CDR3: TGTGCCAGCAGCCTCCAACTAGCGAGAGCTCGGAATGAGCAGTTCTTC. The chain employs TRBV7-2 and TRBJ2-1, with 7 bases fitting TRBD2. This CDR3 comprises 16 residues. Germline CDR1 and CDR2: SGHTA and FQGNSA. V trimming: 5 bases; J trimming: 7 bases; junction bases outside the gene matches: 14.

This clonotype was recorded only once. This chain uses TRBV5-4 with TRBJ1-2, with TRBD1 identical over 9 bases. This CDR3 contains 14 residues. Trimming cost V 4 bases and J 5 bases; bases outside gene matches: 6. The V gene's germline CDR1 is SGHNT and CDR2 YYREEE (reference sequence). The chain's CDR3 is CASSVKQGAYGYTF. The CDR3 DNA reads TGTGCCAGCAGCGTAAAACAGGGGGCGTATGGCTACACCTTC.

The chain uses TRBV15 and TRBJ2-5, with D perhaps assigned TRBD1 or TRBD2 (5 bases each). The DNA end favors TRBJ2-7, so the J call may be wrong. Germline V gene data show CDR1 as LNHNV and CDR2 as YYDKDF (reference sequence). The CDR3 is 14 amino acids. CDR3 sequence: CATSRGGSGYEQYF. For the CDR3, the DNA is TGTGCCACCAGCAGAGGGGGGAGTGGTTACGAGCAGTACTTC.

As regards this clonotype: One end of the junction is discordant with germline, which a read error may explain. The gene calls are TRBV7-9 and TRBJ1-1; TRBD1 matches at 8 bases. CDR3 length: 12 residues. Germline lookup yields CDR1 SEHNR and CDR2 FQNEAQ (reference sequence). CDR3 sequence (DNA): TGTGCCAGCGGCTTATGGACAGGGCCGGCTTTCTTT. Translating it yields CASGLWTGPAFF.

The V call is TRBV11-1, the J call TRBJ1-1; D unresolved. Germline CDR1 is SGHAT and CDR2 is FQDESV (reference sequence). There are 13 residues in the CDR3. V lost 3 bases, J lost 10 bases, and 15 bases lay in between. The CDR3 loop is CASSLELTVGAFF. As DNA, the CDR3 is TGTGCCAGCAGCTTGGAGCTAACGGTTGGAGCTTTCTTT.

There are a few counts of this clonotype. V and J are TRBV19 and TRBJ1-1; TRBD1 matches 11 bases. After removal of 4 bases from V and 4 bases from J, the junction contained 8 bases not matched to a gene. Germline CDR1 LNHDA, CDR2 SQIVND (reference sequence). The CDR3 has 16 amino acids. The CDR3 nucleotides are TGTGCCAGTAGTAAGGGACAGGGGGGAGTCAGCACTGAAGCTTTCTTT. It is translated as CASSKGQGGVSTEAFF.

The rearrangement joins TRBV28 to TRBJ2-1; possible D gene TRBD2, 5 bases. V was trimmed by 2 bases and J by 12 bases, leaving 17 bases between them. Germline V lookup: CDR1 MDHEN, CDR2 SYDVKM. CDR3 length equals 14 residues. As DNA, the CDR3 is TGTGCCAGCAGTTTACGGGGTGGGTTTGGTGGGCAGTTCTTC. Translated: CASSLRGGFGGQFF.

The CDR3 spells CASSEDRVTEAFF. CDR3 DNA: TGTGCCAGCAGTGAGGACAGGGTCACTGAAGCTTTCTTT. The chain has TRBV12-3 or TRBV12-4 and TRBJ1-1; 8 nucleotides align to TRBD1. With V trimmed by 5 bases and J by 4 bases, 3 bases remained unmatched. The CDR3 loop spans 13 amino acids.

V is TRBV18 and J is TRBJ2-7, with D possibly being TRBD1 or TRBD2 (5 bases each). V was trimmed by 0 bases and J by 7 bases, leaving 25 bases between them. The length of the CDR3 is 18 residues. CDR1 is KGHSH, CDR2 LQKENI, per germline. CDR3 in DNA: TGTGCCAGCTCACCACCCAATGTCGGGGCCGTCTCCTACAATGAGCAGTACTTC. Translating it yields CASSPPNVGAVSYNEQYF.